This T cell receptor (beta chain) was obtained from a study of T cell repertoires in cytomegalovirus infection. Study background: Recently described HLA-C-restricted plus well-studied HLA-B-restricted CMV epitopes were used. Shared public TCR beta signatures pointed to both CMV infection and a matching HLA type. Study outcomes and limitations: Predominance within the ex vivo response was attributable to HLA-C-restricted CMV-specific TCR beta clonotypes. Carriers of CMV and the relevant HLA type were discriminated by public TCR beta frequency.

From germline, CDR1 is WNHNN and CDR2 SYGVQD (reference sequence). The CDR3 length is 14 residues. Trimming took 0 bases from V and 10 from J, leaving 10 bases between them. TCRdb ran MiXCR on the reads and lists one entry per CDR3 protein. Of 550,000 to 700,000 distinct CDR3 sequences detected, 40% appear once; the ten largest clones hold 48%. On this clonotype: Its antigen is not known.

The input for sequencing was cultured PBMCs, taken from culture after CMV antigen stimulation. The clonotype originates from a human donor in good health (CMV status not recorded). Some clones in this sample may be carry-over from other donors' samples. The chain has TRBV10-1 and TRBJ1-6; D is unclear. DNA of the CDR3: TGCGCCAGCAGTGAGTCCACTAACGACTCACCCCTCCACTTT. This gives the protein CASSESTNDSPLHF.